This T cell receptor (beta chain) originates from a study of blood T cell repertoires in COVID-19. For the study at large: COVID-19 samples, acute and convalescent, were from the United States, Italy and Spain.

Patients of the Seattle cohort, enrolled during active infection, were followed longitudinally. Sequencing used immunoSEQ multiplex PCR; TCRdb keeps in-frame clones, though not all of them. The sample records about 370,000 clones, roughly nine tenths being singletons. The CDR3 is 17 residues long. After removal of 7 bases from V and 2 bases from J, the junction contained 11 bases not matched to a gene. Germline assignment: CDR1 SGDLS and CDR2 YYNGEE. Sequencing input: peripheral blood. The receptor was derived from a woman aged 30 to 39 with COVID-19, enrolled during active disease. The chain employs TRBV9 and TRBJ2-6; 8 positions agree with TRBD1. The CDR3 DNA follows: TGTGCCAGCGGACGGACAGGGTTGAGTACTGGGGCCAACGTCCTGACTTTC. Amino acid sequence: CASGRTGLSTGANVLTF.